This T cell receptor beta chain comes out of a study of PD-L1 blockade in urothelial cancer. Turning to the study itself: Samples came from 3 weeks, at the second dose, and 6 weeks into treatment.

Into every PCR, synthetic TCR analog templates were spiked. Profiled with immunoSEQ multiplex PCR; TCRdb holds only in-frame clones, not every one. In the table there are tens of thousands of clones, about 90% of which are singletons. Overall study findings and caveats: TCR clonality was measured in pretreatment peripheral blood. Clonality below the median predicted better survival.

Trimming shortened V by 0 bases and J by 6 bases, and 10 bases separated the two germline ends. Germline CDR1 and CDR2: SGDLS and YYNGEE. The CDR3 totals 14 residues. On this clone itself: Its matching antigen is unknown.

Regarding time point: pretreatment peripheral blood. The rearrangement links TRBV9 to TRBJ2-1; tentative D call: TRBD2 (6 bases). The TCR sequence derives from a woman aged 80 or over with urothelial cancer. The sample was PBMCs, taken around atezolizumab (anti-PD-L1) treatment. For the CDR3, the DNA is TGTGCCAGCAGCGTAGCGGGAGTTAGCAATGAGCAGTTCTTC. Its translation is CASSVAGVSNEQFF.